This T cell receptor beta chain was identified during a study of metastatic and nonmetastatic thyroid tumors. Study-wide background: Patients with malignant and benign thyroid disease provided blood and tumor or nodule tissue, whose repertoires were compared.

The CDR3 is 12 residues long. Trimming removed 6 bases at V and 4 bases at J, with 8 bases between. Germline V gene sequence: CDR1 SNHLY, CDR2 FYNNEI. TCRdb re-analyzed the PCR reads through MiXCR. The data show 30,000 to 35,000 clones, 20% to 25% seen once. There were no patients who had received any treatment before thyroid surgery. The sequence was obtained from a male donor with papillary thyroid cancer or a benign thyroid nodule (not recorded which). Some clones in this sample may be carry-over from other donors' samples. Sequenced input: tumor tissue. The gene calls are TRBV2 and TRBJ2-3, with D possibly being TRBD2 (6 bases). CDR3 sequence: CASRGTADTQYF. The CDR3 DNA sequence: TGTGCCAGCAGGGGGACTGCAGATACGCAGTATTTT. The full variable domain, in which reference TRBV2 and TRBJ2-3 provide the parts outside the CDR3, is EPEVTQTPSHQVTQMGQEVILRCVPISNHLYFYWYRQILGQKVEFLVSFYNNEISEKSEIFDDQFSVERPDGSNFTLKIRSTKLEDSAMYFCASRGTADTQYFGPGTRLTVL.